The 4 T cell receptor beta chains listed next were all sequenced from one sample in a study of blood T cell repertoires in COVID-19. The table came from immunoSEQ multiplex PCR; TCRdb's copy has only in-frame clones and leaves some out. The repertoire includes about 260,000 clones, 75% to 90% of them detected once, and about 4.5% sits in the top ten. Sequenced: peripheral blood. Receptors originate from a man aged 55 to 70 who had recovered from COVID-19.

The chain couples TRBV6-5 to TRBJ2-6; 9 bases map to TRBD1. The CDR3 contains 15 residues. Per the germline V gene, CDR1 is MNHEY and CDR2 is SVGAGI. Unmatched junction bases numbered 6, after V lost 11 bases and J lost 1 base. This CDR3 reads CAGLTGGSGANVLTF. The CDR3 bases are TGTGCCGGATTGACAGGGGGGTCTGGGGCCAACGTCCTGACTTTC.

This chain's CDR3 is CASGLLGLAGGRNTGELFF. CDR3 nucleotide sequence: TGTGCTAGTGGTTTGCTGGGACTAGCGGGGGGCCGAAACACCGGGGAGCTGTTTTTT. This chain joins TRBV12-5 and TRBJ2-2; TRBD2 matches at 15 bases. The CDR3 contains 19 residues. Trimming cost V 2 bases and J 2 bases; bases outside gene matches: 6. Germline V lookup: CDR1 LGHNT, CDR2 FRNRAP.

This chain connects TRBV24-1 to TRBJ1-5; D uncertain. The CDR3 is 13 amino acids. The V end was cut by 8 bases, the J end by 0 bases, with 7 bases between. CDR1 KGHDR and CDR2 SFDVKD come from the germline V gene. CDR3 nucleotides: TGTGCCACCACGACTGATAGCAATCAGCCCCAGCATTTT. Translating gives CATTTDSNQPQHF.

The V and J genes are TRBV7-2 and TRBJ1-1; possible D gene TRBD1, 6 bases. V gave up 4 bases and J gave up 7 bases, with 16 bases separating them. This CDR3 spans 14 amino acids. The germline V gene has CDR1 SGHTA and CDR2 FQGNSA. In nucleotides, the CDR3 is TGTGCCAGCAGCTACAGGGCTCTAAGCGATGAAGCTTTCTTT. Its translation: CASSYRALSDEAFF.